These 12 T cell receptor beta chains came from one sample sequenced in a study of CD4 and CD8 cells across lung adenocarcinoma regions (dated by TCRdb to the late 2010s). Libraries came from PCR. Sequenced on a HiSeq X Ten. In-frame beta chains were kept once TCRdb had trimmed the public reads at Q25 with fastp and called clones with MiXCR. Rows matching on CDR3 protein sequence are summarized as one entry with the most common DNA and genes. Counted in this sample were tens of thousands of distinct CDR3 sequences; about 53% of them appeared once. Under 25% of the sample is held by the ten biggest clonotypes. Material: CD8+ T cells from the center of a lung tumor. The cell subset or site label, as the study defines it: tumor center region. These receptors originate from a female donor with lung adenocarcinoma. The CD4 and CD8 labels of this study may be unreliable.

As concerns this clonotype: One end of the junction fails to match germline, which may point to a read error. Written as DNA, the CDR3 is TGTGCCGGGGGGCAGCGGGGCGGTCTCCAAGAGACGCAGTACTTC. This sequence encodes CAGGQRGGLQETQYF. This chain connects TRBV27 to TRBJ2-5; D possibly corresponds to TRBD2 (7 bases). The CDR3 is made up of 15 amino acids. Germline CDR1 reads MNHEY; CDR2 reads SMNVEV (reference sequence).

The DNA for the CDR3 is TGTGCCAGCAGTGTACATGTTGGGGCAGGGAACACCGGGGAGCTGTTTTTT. This codes for CASSVHVGAGNTGELFF. The rearrangement joins TRBV6-1 to TRBJ2-2; the D gene is possibly TRBD1 (5 bases). The length of the CDR3 is 17 residues. Trimming removed 4 bases at V and 1 base at J, with 16 bases between. Per germline, CDR1 MNHNS and CDR2 SASEGT.

The chain uses TRBV15 and TRBJ1-1, with TRBD1 as a possible D gene (5 bases). Between the trimmed V and J ends, which lost 0 bases and 3 bases, there was a span of 11 bases. This CDR3 has 15 amino acids. Germline CDR1 and CDR2: LNHNV and YYDKDF (reference sequence). Here the CDR3 DNA reads TGTGCCACCAGCAGAGAGCGGGTAGGGGACACTGAAGCTTTCTTT. Its translation is CATSRERVGDTEAFF.

Relative to its sample, this clonotype is medium-sized. The chain employs TRBV6-5 and TRBJ2-1, with TRBD1 matching over 8 bases. The V and J ends lost 2 bases and 2 bases, in that order; junction bases with no gene match: 8. CDR1 and CDR2 from the germline V gene are MNHEY and SVGAGI. CDR3 size: 17 residues. CDR3 coding DNA: TGTGCCAGCAGTTACCGTTGGACAGGGTTTACCTACAATGAGCAGTTCTTC. Translation: CASSYRWTGFTYNEQFF.

This clonotype was observed at least ten times. The CDR3 loop is CASSARQGVNSPLHF. DNA for the CDR3: TGTGCCAGCAGTGCCCGACAGGGTGTGAATTCACCCCTCCACTTT. The rearrangement links TRBV6-1 to TRBJ1-6, with 7 bases matching TRBD1. V shed 4 bases, J shed 7 bases, and the junction held 7 bases outside the gene matches. This CDR3 is 15 amino acids long. The V gene's germline CDR1 is MNHNS and CDR2 SASEGT.

J is TRBJ2-4 and V is TRBV27; D might be TRBD2 (5 bases). The DNA end is more similar to TRBJ2-3, so the J call may be wrong. This CDR3 has 16 amino acids. The germline CDR1 and CDR2 sequences are MNHEY and SMNVEV (reference sequence). The CDR3 coding sequence is TGTGCCAGCCGTATCTGGGTGCTGGGAGCCGAAAACATTCAGTATTTT. Translating gives CASRIWVLGAENIQYF.

This chain links TRBV7-2 with TRBJ2-2, with D unresolved. Trimming shortened V by 7 bases and J by 6 bases, and 9 bases separated the two germline ends. This CDR3 contains 12 residues. Germline assignment: CDR1 SGHTA and CDR2 FQGNSA. CDR3 in amino acids: CASIPEAGELFF. CDR3 nucleotide sequence: TGTGCCAGCATTCCCGAAGCCGGGGAGCTGTTTTTT.

This rearrangement joins TRBV11-2 to TRBJ1-1, with D perhaps TRBD1 (5 bases). CDR3 length equals 13 residues. The germline gives CDR1 SGHAT, CDR2 FQNNGV. V lost 3 bases and J 1 base, leaving 6 bases between the germline ends. CDR3 sequence reads: CASSLGGNTEAFF. Written as DNA, the CDR3 is TGTGCCAGCAGCTTGGGGGGGAACACTGAAGCTTTCTTT.

The chain carries TRBV7-9 and TRBJ2-4, with unresolved D. CDR3 length: 16 residues. From germline, CDR1 is SEHNR and CDR2 FQNEAQ (reference sequence). The V and J ends lost 0 bases and 2 bases respectively, with 11 bases between them. The CDR3 sequence: CASSLAVSGPKNIQYF. CDR3 in DNA: TGTGCCAGCAGCTTAGCGGTCTCAGGACCCAAAAACATTCAGTACTTC.

The gene calls are TRBV6-1 and TRBJ2-3, with D perhaps matching TRBD2 (6 bases). V lost 9 bases, J lost 0 bases, and 16 bases lay in between. Germline CDR1 MNHNS, CDR2 SASEGT. The CDR3 runs to 15 residues. The CDR3 DNA reads TGTGCCAGGAGCCGCCAGGCGGGAAGCACAGATACGCAGTATTTT. This codes for CARSRQAGSTDTQYF.

This chain links TRBV7-6 with TRBJ2-1; unclear D gene. Judging by the DNA end, TRBJ2-7 fits better; the J call may be wrong. The CDR3 extends over 16 amino acids. The germline CDR1 and CDR2 sequences are SGHVS and FNYEAQ. The CDR3 sequence: CASSLELGLSSYEQYF. The CDR3 coding sequence is TGTGCCAGCAGCTTAGAGTTGGGCCTCAGCTCCTACGAGCAGTACTTC.

J is TRBJ1-1 and V is TRBV4-2, with 7 bases that match TRBD1. The V segment lost 4 bases and the J segment 2 bases; nucleotides outside the gene matches: 7. CDR1 and CDR2 (germline): LGHNA, YNFKEQ. CDR3 length: 15 residues. CDR3 nucleotide sequence: TGTGCCAGCAGCCTCACCCCAGGGGGAAACACTGAAGCTTTCTTT. Translating it yields CASSLTPGGNTEAFF.